Presented here are 6 T cell receptor beta chains from one specimen sequenced in a study of cytomegalovirus exposure and HLA in healthy donors. Amplification used 60 Vbeta primers and 13 Jbeta primers. Generated by immunoSEQ multiplex PCR, the TCRdb table keeps only in-frame clones and is missing some. Counted here are roughly 97,000 clones, around 9.1% occurring once; the ten biggest clones make up under 6.5%. Sequenced sample: PBMCs. Every receptor here comes from a man aged 40-49 years in good health and CMV-seropositive.

V is TRBV27 and J is TRBJ2-1; 8 bases map to TRBD1. Germline values: CDR1 MNHEY, CDR2 SMNVEV (reference sequence). The junction had 10 bases not matched to a gene; V was cut back by 3 bases and J by 6 bases. This CDR3 region has 16 residues. The CDR3 loop reads CASSFQLGQGGNEQFF. The CDR3 nucleotides read TGTGCCAGCAGTTTCCAACTTGGACAGGGAGGCAATGAGCAGTTCTTC.

This clone occurred a few times. V usage is TRBV5-1 and J usage is TRBJ2-1; 8 bases fit TRBD2. This CDR3 spans 16 amino acids. J lost 8 bases, V lost 4 bases, and 14 bases had no gene match. Germline-derived CDR1 and CDR2 are SGHRS and YFSETQ. The CDR3, as DNA: TGCGCCAGCAGCGGGGTGGCGGGAGGCTCAGTAGATGAGCAGTTCTTC. Translation gives CASSGVAGGSVDEQFF.

This clone has more than one count but fewer than ten. The J gene is TRBJ1-2, the V gene TRBV2; no firm D call. Per the germline V gene, CDR1 is SNHLY and CDR2 is FYNNEI. The CDR3 contains 14 residues. V was clipped by 5 bases and J by 8 bases, with 18 bases between them. DNA of the CDR3: TGTGCCAGCAGTACCCCCCGGCAGGCCAAGGGCTACACCTTC. Its translation is CASSTPRQAKGYTF.

The chain combines TRBV10-3 with TRBJ2-3, with 8 nucleotides matching TRBD2. Germline assignment: CDR1 ENHRY and CDR2 SYGVKD. Losses at the gene ends were 7 bases for V and 7 bases for J; bases not matched to a gene: 7. The CDR3 is 13 amino acids. The CDR3 is CAINREGLNTQYF. CDR3 nucleotides: TGTGCCATCAATCGGGAGGGCCTGAATACGCAGTATTTT.

This chain links TRBV5-1 with TRBJ2-5; TRBD2 aligns across 10 bases. Looked up from germline, CDR1 is SGHRS and CDR2 is YFSETQ. The CDR3 runs 15 residues. The ends lost 4 bases at V and 4 bases at J; junction bases unmatched: 7. The CDR3 DNA sequence: TGCGCCAGCAGCCGGAGCGGGAGGGGGGGAGAGACCCAGTACTTC. Translating gives CASSRSGRGGETQYF. Filled out from reference TRBV5-1 and TRBJ2-5, the complete variable domain reads KAGVTQTPRYLIKTRGQQVTLSCSPISGHRSVSWYQQTPGQGLQFLFEYFSETQRNKGNFPGRFSGRQFSNSRSEMNVSTLELGDSALYLCASSRSGRGGETQYFGPGTRLLVL.

The sample holds a few counts of this clone. J is TRBJ2-7 and V is TRBV5-1; D remains ambiguous. This CDR3 has 11 amino acids. V was pared by 5 bases and J by 6 bases, with 9 bases between. CDR1 is SGHRS, CDR2 YFSETQ, per germline. Here the CDR3 DNA reads TGCGCCAGCAGTTCTGGCCCCGAGCAGTACTTC. This translates into CASSSGPEQYF.